This TCR beta chain was obtained from a study of T cells in localized non-small cell lung cancer. Study-level points and caveats: Researchers found a median roughly 56 of the top 100 tumor clones in adjacent lung. The tumor had only one region sequenced, so heterogeneity remains possible. Greater T cell density in blood accompanied longer overall survival.

The count of this clone is one. The antigen is unknown. Sequenced by immunoSEQ multiplex PCR; TCRdb stores in-frame clones only, minus some. The table lists under 35,000 clones, 75% to 95% of them singletons. The CDR3 totals 13 residues. The germline V and J ends were trimmed by 1 base and 12 bases, with 12 bases remaining between them. Germline CDR1 reads MNHNS; CDR2 reads SASEGT. V is TRBV6-1 and J is TRBJ1-4; D might be TRBD1 (6 bases). This TCR was recovered from a female donor over 55 with stage I lung adenocarcinoma. The specimen was peripheral blood, collected before any cancer treatment. CDR3 region: CASSEDRGSELFF. Written as DNA, the CDR3 is TGTGCCAGCAGTGAAGATAGGGGGTCGGAACTGTTTTTT.